The clone carrying this T cell receptor beta chain was seen repeatedly, ten times or more. Antigen: not known. The sample belongs to a study of metastatic and nonmetastatic thyroid tumors. Turning to the study itself: The comparison covered peripheral blood and tumor or nodule tissue in malignant and benign thyroid patients. General study findings and limits: Versus benign nodules, malignant thyroid tumors reportedly had significantly higher TCR beta diversity, in blood and tumor.

Prior to thyroid surgery, none of the patients had received any treatment. TCRdb re-analyzed the PCR reads through MiXCR. The top ten hold approximately 16% of the sample, which has 15,000 to 20,000 clones, under 15% seen once. The CDR3 extends over 16 amino acids. Per germline, CDR1 MGHRA and CDR2 YSYEKL. J gave up 3 bases and V 1 base, and 4 bases lay outside the gene matches. The source is a female donor with papillary thyroid cancer or a benign thyroid nodule (not recorded which). Some clones in this sample may be carry-over from other donors' samples. Sequencing input: tumor tissue. The J gene is TRBJ2-3, the V gene TRBV4-1, with 10 nucleotides matching TRBD1. CDR3 loop: CASSQVGTGVTDTQYF. The CDR3 region has the DNA TGCGCCAGCAGCCAAGTCGGGACAGGGGTAACAGATACGCAGTATTTT.